This T cell receptor (beta chain) was identified in a study of control samples from healthy donors and cancer patients. The method was immunoSEQ multiplex PCR; TCRdb's version includes in-frame clones alone and lacks a portion of them. The sample contains about 50,000 clones, more than 80% of which appear only once. The V end was cut by 5 bases, the J end by 8 bases, with 13 bases between. Germline-derived CDR1 and CDR2 are SGHTA and FQGNSA. The CDR3 length is 13 residues. The source is a man aged 30-40 years with colorectal cancer. This chain connects TRBV7-2 to TRBJ2-1; no definite D call. Material for sequencing was PBMCs. The CDR3 DNA follows: TGTGCCAGCAGCCATCCGGGCCGTTATGAGCAGTTCTTC. Its translation: CASSHPGRYEQFF.